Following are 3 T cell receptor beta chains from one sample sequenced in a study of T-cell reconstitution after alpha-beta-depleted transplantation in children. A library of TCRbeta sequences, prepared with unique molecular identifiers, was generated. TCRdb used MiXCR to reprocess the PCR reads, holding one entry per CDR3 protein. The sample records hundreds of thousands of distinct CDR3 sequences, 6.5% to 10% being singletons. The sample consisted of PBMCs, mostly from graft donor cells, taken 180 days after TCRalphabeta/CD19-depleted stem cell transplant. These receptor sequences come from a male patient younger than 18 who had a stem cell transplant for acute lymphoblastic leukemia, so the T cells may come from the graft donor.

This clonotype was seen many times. CDR3 DNA: TGCGCCAGCAGCTTAGGGACTGGTTACAATGAGCAGTTCTTC. As protein: CASSLGTGYNEQFF. The chain recombines TRBV5-1 with TRBJ2-1, with a possible D match to TRBD2 (6 bases). The CDR3 extends over 14 amino acids. V was trimmed by 2 bases and J by 4 bases, leaving 10 bases between them. Germline values: CDR1 SGHRS, CDR2 YFSETQ.

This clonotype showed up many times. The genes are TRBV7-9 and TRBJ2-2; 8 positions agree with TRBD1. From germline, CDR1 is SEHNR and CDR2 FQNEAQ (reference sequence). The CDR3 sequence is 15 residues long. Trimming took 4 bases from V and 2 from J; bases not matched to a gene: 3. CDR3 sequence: CASSSRGRNTGELFF. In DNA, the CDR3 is TGTGCCAGCAGCTCCAGGGGGCGAAACACCGGGGAGCTGTTTTTT.

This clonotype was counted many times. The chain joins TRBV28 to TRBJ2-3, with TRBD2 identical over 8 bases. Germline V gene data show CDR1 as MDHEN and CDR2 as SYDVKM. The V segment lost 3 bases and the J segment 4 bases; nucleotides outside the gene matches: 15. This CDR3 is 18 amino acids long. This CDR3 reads CASSFGLAGLIGADTQYF. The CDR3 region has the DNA TGTGCCAGCAGTTTCGGTCTAGCGGGCCTCATAGGCGCAGATACGCAGTATTTT.